Following are 21 T cell receptor beta chains from one sample sequenced in a study of shared clonotypes between healthy human individuals. Assay: immunoSEQ multiplex PCR; the TCRdb copy retains only in-frame clones and omits some. The table records nearly 500,000 clones, about 82% of them present only once. The specimen sequenced was PBMCs. The receptor set was obtained from a woman aged 40 to 50 in good health. Some clones in this sample may be carry-over from other donors' samples.

This sequence joins TRBV29-1 and TRBJ2-1; a possible D gene is TRBD1 (5 bases). Germline V gene data show CDR1 as SQVTM and CDR2 as ANQGSEA. The CDR3 length is 16 residues. V dropped 5 bases and J dropped 2 bases, with 19 bases sitting between them. DNA for the CDR3: TGCAGCGTTCCCCCGGCTGACTGGGGCGCCTACAATGAGCAGTTCTTC. Its protein product is CSVPPADWGAYNEQFF.

The chain couples TRBV14 to TRBJ1-3; D might be TRBD1 (6 bases). V lost 0 bases, J lost 7 bases, and 13 bases lay in between. The CDR3 runs to 15 residues. The germline V gene encodes CDR1 SGHDN and CDR2 FVKESK. CDR3 region: CASSQDWGAWNTIYF. Written as DNA, the CDR3 is TGTGCCAGCAGCCAAGATTGGGGGGCGTGGAACACCATATATTTT.

On this clone itself: This likely stems from a read error, as it lies one base from a far larger clone. The V gene is TRBV2, the J gene TRBJ1-2; TRBD1 is a possible D gene (5 bases). This CDR3 is built from 13 residues. CDR1 is SNHLY and CDR2 is FYNNEI in the germline V gene. The CDR3 DNA follows: TGTGCCAGCAGTCCGACTGGGACGGATGGCTACGCCTTC. This sequence encodes CASSPTGTDGYAF.

J is TRBJ2-2 and V is TRBV7-3; possibly TRBD2 for D (5 bases). From germline, CDR1 is SGHTA and CDR2 FQGTGA. Trimming removed 5 bases from V and 7 bases from J, with 14 bases in between. The CDR3 has 14 residues. This CDR3 is CASSPQTAGGELFF. In DNA form, the CDR3 reads TGTGCCAGCAGCCCCCAGACCGCGGGCGGGGAGCTGTTTTTT.

This clone was detected a few times. The genes are TRBV19 and TRBJ2-7, with TRBD2 identical over 12 bases. This CDR3 is 13 amino acids long. In germline, CDR1 is LNHDA, CDR2 SQIVND (reference sequence). J gave up 3 bases and V 10 bases, and 4 bases lay outside the gene matches. Here the CDR3 reads CATGLAGLYEQYF. The CDR3 nucleotides are TGTGCCACCGGACTAGCGGGACTCTACGAGCAGTACTTC.

This clone came up once. A much larger clone lies a single base off, so this may be a read error. In DNA, the CDR3 is TGCGCCAGCAGCCAAGATAGAAACTCTTACAATGAGCAGTTCTTC. As protein: CASSQDRNSYNEQFF. V gene TRBV4-3 combines with J gene TRBJ2-1, with unresolved D. This CDR3 has 15 residues. Germline CDR1 LGHNA, CDR2 YSLEER. Trimming shortened V by 0 bases and J by 4 bases, and 10 bases separated the two germline ends.

V gene TRBV30 combines with J gene TRBJ2-3; TRBD2 matches at 8 bases. Germline values: CDR1 GTSNPN, CDR2 SVGIG (reference sequence). V lost 7 bases and J lost 4; bases outside the gene matches: 7. This CDR3 region has 13 residues. The CDR3 region is CALGLGGADTQYF. In nucleotides, the CDR3 is TGTGCCTTGGGACTAGGAGGTGCAGATACGCAGTATTTT.

The chain has TRBV4-3 and TRBJ2-1; 8 bases are a match to TRBD2. The CDR3 spans 16 residues. V dropped 0 bases and J dropped 5; count of bases not matched to a gene: 6. Per germline, CDR1 LGHNA and CDR2 YSLEER. The DNA of the CDR3 is TGCGCCAGCAGCCAAGATAGGCTAGCGGGTCACAATGAGCAGTTCTTC. Its translation: CASSQDRLAGHNEQFF.

The chain joins TRBV11-2 to TRBJ2-3; the D is unclear. Germline V CDR1 and CDR2: SGHAT, FQNNGV. CDR3 length: 15 amino acids. Trimming took off 4 bases at V and 0 bases at J, with 11 bases between the two ends. CDR3 residues: CASSSSGTSTDTQYF. DNA of the CDR3: TGTGCCAGCAGCTCTTCCGGAACTAGCACAGATACGCAGTATTTT.

The CDR3 DNA follows: TGTGCCAGCAGGGGGGACAGCTCCTATAATTCACCCCTCCACTTT. Translating gives CASRGDSSYNSPLHF. This chain uses TRBV6-4 with TRBJ1-6; 7 nucleotides align to TRBD1. The CDR3 is 15 amino acids. With V trimmed by 6 bases and J by 0 bases, 2 bases remained unmatched. CDR1 and CDR2 from the germline V gene are MRHNA and SNTAGT.

V is TRBV18 and J is TRBJ2-7; TRBD2 matches at 9 bases. The CDR3 sequence is 15 residues long. V lost 2 bases to trimming and J lost 5 bases; unmatched junction nucleotides: 7. The germline V gene encodes CDR1 KGHSH and CDR2 LQKENI. CDR3 in amino acids: CASSPRGAGGNEQYF. CDR3 DNA sequence: TGTGCCAGCTCACCAAGGGGAGCGGGAGGCAACGAGCAGTACTTC. Looking up the rest from reference TRBV18 and TRBJ2-7 gives the full variable domain: NAGVMQNPRHLVRRRGQEARLRCSPMKGHSHVYWYRQLPEEGLKFMVYLQKENIIDESGMPKERFSAEFPKEGPSILRIQQVVRGDSAAYFCASSPRGAGGNEQYFGPGTRLTVT.

The chain has TRBV6-5 and TRBJ2-5; the match to TRBD1 covers 8 bases. The CDR3 runs 14 residues. V shed 8 bases and J 7 bases; nucleotides not matched to a gene: 12. CDR1 is MNHEY and CDR2 is SVGAGI in the germline V gene. The CDR3 DNA reads as TGTGCCAGCGGGAGCTCAGGGGGCTTGGGGACCCAGTACTTC. It translates to CASGSSGGLGTQYF.

This clone was counted a few times. This chain connects TRBV13 to TRBJ1-2; D remains unclear. Per the germline V gene, CDR1 is PRHDT and CDR2 is FYEKMQ (reference sequence). Deletions cut 3 bases from V and 4 bases from J, with 9 bases between. The CDR3 is 13 amino acids. CDR3 residues: CASSLVVTYGYTF. The CDR3 DNA is TGTGCCAGCAGCTTGGTAGTGACCTATGGCTACACCTTC.

CDR3 region: CASSVAGGREQYF. The CDR3 region has the DNA TGTGCCAGCAGTGTAGCGGGAGGGCGGGAGCAGTACTTC. The J gene is TRBJ2-7, the V gene TRBV28; 11 nucleotides align to TRBD2. CDR1 is MDHEN, CDR2 SYDVKM, per germline. Germline trimming cut 5 bases from V and 7 bases from J; bases unmatched to any gene: 4. This CDR3 spans 13 amino acids.

The V call is TRBV28, the J call TRBJ2-7; 7 nucleotides match TRBD1. This CDR3 spans 15 amino acids. The germline gives CDR1 MDHEN, CDR2 SYDVKM. Germline trimming cut 2 bases from V and 0 bases from J; bases unmatched to any gene: 4. DNA of the CDR3: TGTGCCAGCAGTTTAAGGGGGACAGTCTCCTACGAGCAGTACTTC. It specifies CASSLRGTVSYEQYF.

This sequence joins TRBV25-1 and TRBJ2-7, with a weak D call TRBD2 (6 bases). Germline V gene data show CDR1 as MGHDK and CDR2 as SYGVNS. The CDR3 sequence is 12 residues long. The DNA for the CDR3 is TGTGCACCTCGGGGGTCCGCCTACGAGCAGTACTTC. It encodes CAPRGSAYEQYF.

This chain connects TRBV5-1 to TRBJ2-7, with 7 bases lining up with TRBD1. Germline CDR1 and CDR2: SGHRS and YFSETQ. This CDR3 comprises 13 residues. The V segment lost 3 bases and the J segment 3 bases; nucleotides outside the gene matches: 3. The CDR3 reads CASSSGQIYEQYF. CDR3 coding DNA: TGCGCCAGCAGCTCGGGACAGATCTACGAGCAGTACTTC. The entire variable domain, with the rest obtained from reference TRBV5-1 and TRBJ2-7, is as follows: KAGVTQTPRYLIKTRGQQVTLSCSPISGHRSVSWYQQTPGQGLQFLFEYFSETQRNKGNFPGRFSGRQFSNSRSEMNVSTLELGDSALYLCASSSGQIYEQYFGPGTRLTVT.

The chain combines TRBV4-2 with TRBJ2-7; TRBD1 is a possible D gene (5 bases). Germline loops: CDR1 LGHNA, CDR2 YNFKEQ. The CDR3 extends over 13 amino acids. Trimming took off 5 bases at V and 4 bases at J, with 12 bases between the two ends. DNA for the CDR3: TGTGCCAGCAGCTTGGACAAGGGTTACGAGCAGTACTTC. Its translation is CASSLDKGYEQYF.

This clone was observed at least ten times. Other DNA sequences in this sample translate to the same CDR3. V and J are TRBV28 and TRBJ1-1, with TRBD1 as a possible D gene (5 bases). The CDR3 is 12 residues long. CDR1 MDHEN and CDR2 SYDVKM come from the germline V gene. With 5 bases removed from V and 4 bases from J, the gap between germline ends came to 8 bases. This chain's CDR3 is CASSVGGTEAFF. The CDR3, as DNA: TGTGCCAGCAGTGTGGGGGGCACTGAAGCTTTCTTT. The variable domain in full, completed from reference TRBV28 and TRBJ1-1, reads DVKVTQSSRYLVKRTGEKVFLECVQDMDHENMFWYRQDPGLGLRLIYFSYDVKMKEKGDIPEGYSVSREKKERFSLILESASTNQTSMYLCASSVGGTEAFFGQGTRLTVV.

This clone was seen a single time. The V and J genes are TRBV12-5 and TRBJ2-5, with D tentatively TRBD2 (6 bases). Trimming cost V 2 bases and J 4 bases, with 17 bases left between them. CDR1 and CDR2 (germline): LGHNT, FRNRAP. The CDR3 loop spans 16 amino acids. Here the CDR3 DNA reads TGTGCTAGTGGTTTGTGGGTGGGAGGTGCGGTAGAGACCCAGTACTTC. Amino acids: CASGLWVGGAVETQYF. Using reference TRBV12-5 and TRBJ2-5 for the parts outside the CDR3, the full variable domain is DARVTQTPRHKVTEMGQEVTMRCQPILGHNTVFWYRQTMMQGLELLAYFRNRAPLDDSGMPKDRFSAEMPDATLATLKIQPSEPRDSAVYFCASGLWVGGAVETQYFGPGTRLLVL.

The chain combines TRBV7-3 with TRBJ2-1; D gene ambiguous. The CDR3 covers 13 residues. CDR1 SGHTA and CDR2 FQGTGA come from the germline V gene. The germline V and J ends were trimmed by 5 bases and 7 bases, with 12 bases remaining between them. Written as DNA, the CDR3 is TGTGCCAGCAGCGATGCACTGCAAAATGAGCAGTTCTTC. Its translation: CASSDALQNEQFF.